This T cell receptor (beta chain) was identified during a study of cytomegalovirus exposure and HLA in healthy donors. Study summary: A prior analysis found 90 million to 120 million unique TCR beta sequences from around 180 million T cells.

The V and J ends lost 5 bases and 2 bases, in that order; junction bases with no gene match: 15. Looked up from germline, CDR1 is MNHEY and CDR2 is SMNVEV (reference sequence). The CDR3 consists of 17 residues. Likely unrecorded immune exposures existed in these nominally healthy donors. With 60 Vbeta and 13 Jbeta primers, the PCR was carried out. Produced via immunoSEQ multiplex PCR; TCRdb's table is partial and in-frame only. The sample gives 150,000 or so clones, around four fifths of which show up once; about 9.7% is in the top ten. The receptor was derived from a man aged 18 to 29 in good health and CMV-seropositive. This sequence joins TRBV27 and TRBJ2-7; 7 bases line up with TRBD2. Sample: PBMCs. The CDR3: CASSTLPGGITTYEQYF. Here the CDR3 DNA reads TGTGCCAGCAGTACCCTCCCCGGGGGGATAACGACCTACGAGCAGTACTTC.